This TCR beta chain was profiled in a study of post-analysis software for immune sequencing data. On this clonotype itself: Its target is not known.

Study outcomes and limitations: F measure clustering grouped samples strongly by preparation batch.

Unique molecular identifiers featured in each of the TCR beta cDNA libraries. Some 500,000 cDNA molecules were obtained per 1 to 10 million input T cells. TCRdb independently ran MiXCR on the PCR reads; one entry per CDR3 protein. The sample holds under 900,000 distinct CDR3 sequences; about 50% are singletons and the top ten take around 4.5%. The sequence came from a girl between 10 and 17 years old with multiple sclerosis. Sequencing used blood.

The CDR3 nucleotides are TGCAGTGCGCGAGGGGGTGGAAACACCATATATTTT. Translating it yields CSARGGGNTIYF. V usage is TRBV20-1 and J usage is TRBJ1-3; tentative D call: TRBD1 (6 bases). V dropped 6 bases and J dropped 3 bases, with 9 bases sitting between them. This CDR3 contains 12 residues. In germline, CDR1 is DFQATT, CDR2 SNEGSKA (reference sequence).